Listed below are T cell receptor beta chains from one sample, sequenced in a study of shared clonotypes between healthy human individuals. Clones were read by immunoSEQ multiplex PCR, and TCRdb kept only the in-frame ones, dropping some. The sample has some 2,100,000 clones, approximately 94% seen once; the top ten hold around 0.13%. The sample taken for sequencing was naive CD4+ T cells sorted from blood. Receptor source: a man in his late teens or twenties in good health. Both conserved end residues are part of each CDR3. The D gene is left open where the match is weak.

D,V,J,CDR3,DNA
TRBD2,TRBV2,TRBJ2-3,CASSEISAGVGDTQYF,TGTGCCAGCAGTGAAATATCAGCGGGAGTGGGGGACACGCAGTATTTT
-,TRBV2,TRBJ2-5,CASSEVAEETQYF,TGTGCCAGCAGTGAAGTCGCGGAAGAGACCCAGTACTTC
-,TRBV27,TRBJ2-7,CASSSPGSYEQYF,TGTGCCAGCAGTTCCCCGGGATCCTACGAGCAGTACTTC
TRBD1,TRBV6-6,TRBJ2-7,CASSYRSQGVYEQYF,TGTGCCAGCAGTTATAGGTCCCAGGGGGTCTACGAGCAGTACTTC
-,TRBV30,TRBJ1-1,CAWSPGAGTEAFF,TGTGCCTGGAGTCCCGGGGCAGGGACTGAAGCTTTCTTT
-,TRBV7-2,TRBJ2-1,CASRGGSGAPYNEQFF,TGTGCCAGCCGCGGAGGAAGCGGAGCACCGTACAATGAGCAGTTCTTC
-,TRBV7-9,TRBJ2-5,CASSLNRGIAETQYF,TGTGCCAGCAGCTTAAATCGGGGGATAGCAGAGACCCAGTACTTC
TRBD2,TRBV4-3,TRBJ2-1,CASSRLAGVDYNEQFF,TGCGCCAGCAGCCGACTAGCGGGAGTGGACTACAATGAGCAGTTCTTC
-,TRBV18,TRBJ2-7,CASSPSGGPYEQYF,TGTGCCAGCTCACCCTCCGGGGGTCCCTACGAGCAGTACTTC
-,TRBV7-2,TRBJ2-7,CASSLEAGPYEQYF,TGTGCCAGCAGCTTAGAGGCCGGGCCCTACGAGCAGTACTTC
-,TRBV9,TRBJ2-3,CASSALGSSTDTQYF,TGTGCCAGCAGCGCTTTGGGGTCTAGCACAGATACGCAGTATTTT
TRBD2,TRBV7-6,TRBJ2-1,CASSLVVAGVSGEQFF,TGTGCCAGCAGCTTAGTGGTGGCGGGAGTGTCTGGTGAGCAGTTCTTC
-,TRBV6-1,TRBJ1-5,CASSVSITNQPQHF,TGTGCCAGCAGTGTGAGCATAACTAATCAGCCCCAGCATTTT
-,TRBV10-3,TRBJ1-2,CAISELEGSGYTF,TGTGCCATCAGTGAGTTAGAGGGGTCGGGCTACACCTTC
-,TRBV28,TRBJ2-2,CASREDTGELFF,TGTGCCAGCAGGGAGGACACCGGGGAGCTGTTTTTT
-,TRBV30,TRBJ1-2,CAWLREGVNYGYTF,TGTGCCTGGCTCAGGGAAGGAGTTAACTATGGCTACACCTTC
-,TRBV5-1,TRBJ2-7,CASSDPQSRYDQYF,TGCGCCAGCAGCGATCCCCAGAGTAGATACGACCAGTACTTC
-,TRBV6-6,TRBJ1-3,CASSYSTDSGNTIYF,TGTGCCAGCAGTTACTCGACTGACTCTGGAAACACCATATATTTT
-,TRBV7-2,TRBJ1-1,CASSLAGASNTEAFF,TGTGCCAGCAGCTTAGCGGGGGCCTCGAACACTGAAGCTTTCTTT
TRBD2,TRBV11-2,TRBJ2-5,CASSLGLAGVGAQYF,TGTGCCAGCAGCTTGGGACTAGCGGGAGTAGGTGCCCAGTACTTC
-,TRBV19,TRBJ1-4,CASRQGGNEKLFF,TGTGCCAGTAGGCAGGGTGGGAATGAAAAACTGTTTTTT
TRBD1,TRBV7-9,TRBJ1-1,CASSFQGALNTEAFF,TGTGCCAGCAGCTTCCAGGGGGCGCTGAACACTGAAGCTTTCTTT
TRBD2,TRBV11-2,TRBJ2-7,CASSLTGGSSGRHEQYF,TGTGCCAGCAGCTTAACGGGTGGGTCGAGCGGGAGACACGAGCAGTACTTC
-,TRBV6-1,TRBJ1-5,CASRVGILDQPQHF,TGTGCCAGCAGGGTGGGGATTCTCGATCAGCCCCAGCATTTT
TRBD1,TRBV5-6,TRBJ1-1,CASHRGHGLNTEAFF,TGTGCCAGTCACAGGGGGCACGGCTTGAACACTGAAGCTTTCTTT
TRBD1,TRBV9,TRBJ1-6,CASSPPGTVNSPLHF,TGTGCCAGCAGCCCTCCCGGGACAGTTAATTCACCCCTCCACTTT
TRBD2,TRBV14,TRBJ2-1,CASSQALTSGSSYNEQFF,TGTGCCAGCAGCCAAGCGTTGACTAGCGGGAGCTCCTACAATGAGCAGTTCTTC
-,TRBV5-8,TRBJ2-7,CASSLRYGSYEQYF,TGTGCCAGCAGCCTGAGGTACGGTTCCTACGAGCAGTACTTC
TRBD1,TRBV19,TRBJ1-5,CASVDRVNQPQHF,TGTGCCAGTGTCGACAGGGTTAATCAGCCCCAGCATTTT
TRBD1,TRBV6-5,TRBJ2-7,CASSSYRGAYEQYF,TGTGCCAGCAGTTCTTACAGGGGCGCCTACGAGCAGTACTTC
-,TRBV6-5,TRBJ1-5,CASSASVSNQPQHF,TGTGCCAGCAGTGCCAGCGTTAGCAATCAGCCCCAGCATTTT
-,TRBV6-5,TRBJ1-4,CASSYNGLTNEKLFF,TGTGCCAGCAGCTACAATGGTCTTACGAATGAAAAACTGTTTTTT
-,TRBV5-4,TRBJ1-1,CASSLGGYVNTEAFF,TGTGCCAGCAGCTTGGGGGGTTATGTGAACACTGAAGCTTTCTTT
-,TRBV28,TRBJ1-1,CASSRLLTLNTEAFF,TGTGCCAGCAGTAGACTGTTGACCTTGAACACTGAAGCTTTCTTT